This TCR beta chain was sequenced in a study of T cells in women clearing cervical HPV infection (dated by TCRdb to the late 2010s). With regard to the full study: The cases were some 27 women with histologically confirmed HPV16-related CIN3 or worse, and 2 of these cases were invasive cancers. The parent cohort enrolled 10,000 or so women aged 18 or older in Guanacaste, Costa Rica, during about 1992 to 1995 and followed them for around 7 years. Since only a few of the women had HLA typing available, the possibility that HLA type was acting as a confounder could not be ruled out. For cases, a median interval of 149 days, with an interquartile range of roughly 80 to 210 days, was observed between lesion detection and blood sampling. Cases had a median age of about 34 years and controls had a median age of about 37, with no significant differences in baseline characteristics. Five blinded duplicates per group were added as quality controls, so that 60 or so samples were obtained: around 50 participants and 10 replicates. An exploratory proof-of-principle case-control study, nested within the Guanacaste HPV Natural History Study in Costa Rica, was conducted to compare TCR repertoires across cervical HPV16 outcomes. The 20 to 25 controls were women who cleared a single incident HPV16 infection within 12 months without developing precancer or cancer. Blood from cases was drawn at the visit where the lesion was first identified, while blood from controls was drawn once the infection was no longer detected. Cases and controls were matched on age within five years and on year of sample collection.

About this clone itself: Its antigen is still unknown. The read comes to an end 3 residues before the CDR3 does, leaving the germline J gene to fill in the end.

The immunoSEQ assay used multiplex PCR to amplify TCR beta CDR3 regions from an average of roughly 1.2 ug of genomic DNA per sample. Primer bias was corrected in the assay by using a complete synthetic TCR repertoire to establish an amplification baseline. The amplicons were sequenced on the Illumina platform. In the original analysis: Sequence errors were corrected by clustering with frequency ratios and a modified nearest-neighbor algorithm, and the sequences were then analyzed in the immunoSEQ Analyzer using IMGT gene definitions. At each rarefaction depth, TCR richness and evenness were averaged across 20 rarefaction repeats, and samples with fewer sequences than that depth were excluded. V, D and J gene relative abundances were compared between groups with Wilcoxon rank sum tests, applying FDR correction. Blinded duplicates gave an intraclass correlation of approximately 96% for TCR richness and an average of about 74% across around 70 gene segments. Here the immuneACCESS table is served through TCRdb, limited to in-frame sequences with V and J called. Missing clones are a known gap in these copies; in checked studies unresolved V genes cover under half, and the rest lacks a known reason. The V and J calls and clone size come from that table; D and trimming were worked out from the DNA. The sample table holds 45,000 to 50,000 clones. 35% of the sample comes from the top ten.

Every participant had a single incident cervical HPV16 infection, and prevalent HPV16 infections were excluded. Cervical HPV DNA was detected with MY09/MY11 PCR, and genotyping was done with dot-blot hybridization. Around 15 mL of heparinized blood were centrifuged, and the buffy coat was split into aliquots, frozen at -30 degrees C, and then kept at -80 degrees C. QIAGEN kits were used to extract genomic DNA from the buffy coat specimens. Summary of the overall study and its limitations: Because of the cross-sectional design, the study could not determine whether the associations came before infection or resulted from infection, and neither effector/memory subsets nor HPV-specific T cells were isolated. Cases were distinguished from controls with an estimated AUC of roughly 0.81 by random forest classifiers combining richness and V gene abundances. TCR repertoire richness was significantly higher in CIN3+ cases than in controls across sequencing depths, while evenness did not differ. Cases had lower TRBV6-7 relative abundance than controls (approximately 0.11% versus 0.16%; Bonferroni P = 0.0008). Because the number of T cells per sample was unknown, the richness differences could reflect varying T-cell content rather than repertoire biology.

Trimming removed 2 bases from V and 6 bases from J; the gene matches leave 4 bases unexplained. The cysteine opens and the phenylalanine closes a CDR3 of 13 amino acids. Shown are 30 bases from within the CDR3, in frame from base 1. Sequences GTSNPN (CDR1) and SVGIG (CDR2) are obtained from the germline V gene (reference sequence). Sequencing used blood buffy coat. Rearrangement joined TRBV30 to TRBJ2-7; TRBD1 agrees with 10 junctional bases. This clonotype originated in a woman between 18 and 70 years old with a cervical HPV16 infection that either progressed to CIN3+ or cleared (not recorded which). Incomplete CDR3 DNA: TGTGCCTGGAGTCCCGGGACAGGGGTCGAG. Its coded protein is CAWSPGTGVE. The CDR3 reads in full as CAWSPGTGVEQYF.